The clone carrying this TCR beta chain was detected ten times or more. The record originates from a study of T cells after yellow fever vaccination. About the research overall: With SMART-Seq v4 Ultra Low Input, the fractions containing low cell numbers were prepared.

Between the trimmed V and J ends, which lost 2 bases and 0 bases, there was a span of 8 bases. CDR1 is MNHEY, CDR2 SVGAGI, per germline. The length of the CDR3 is 14 residues. TCRdb re-derived calls from the 5' RACE reads in MiXCR, one entry per CDR3 protein. Of 200,000 to 300,000 distinct CDR3 sequences listed, less than 8.5% were seen once; the top ten hold approximately 0.85%. The genes are TRBV6-5 and TRBJ2-7; D may be TRBD2 (5 bases). The sequence was obtained from a man under 40 who received the YFV17D yellow fever vaccine. This specimen consisted of CD4+ T cells sorted from PBMCs, obtained 15 days after the yellow fever booster vaccination. CDR3 region: CASSYTSGSYEQYF. As DNA, the CDR3 is TGTGCCAGCAGTTACACGAGCGGCTCCTACGAGCAGTACTTC.